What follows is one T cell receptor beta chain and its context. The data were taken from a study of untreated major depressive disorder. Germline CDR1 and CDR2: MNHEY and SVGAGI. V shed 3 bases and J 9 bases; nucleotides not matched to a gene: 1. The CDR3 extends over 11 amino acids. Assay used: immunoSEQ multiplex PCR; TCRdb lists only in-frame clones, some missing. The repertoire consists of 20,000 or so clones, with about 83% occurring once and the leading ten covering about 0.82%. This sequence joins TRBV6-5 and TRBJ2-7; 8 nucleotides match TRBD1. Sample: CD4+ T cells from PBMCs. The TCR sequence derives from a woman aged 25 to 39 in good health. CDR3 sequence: CASSYGTGQYF. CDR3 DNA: TGTGCCAGCAGTTATGGGACAGGGCAGTACTTC.